This entry lists 12 T cell receptor beta chains sequenced from one sample in a study of T cell changes during pregnancy in multiple sclerosis. Clones were read by immunoSEQ multiplex PCR, and TCRdb kept only the in-frame ones, dropping some. The table lists tens of thousands of clones, more than 85% of them singletons, with 2% to 2.5% in the top ten. The sample consisted of peripheral blood, taken in the third trimester of pregnancy. Receptors were obtained from a female donor with multiple sclerosis, enrolled in a pregnancy study.

The chain employs TRBV29-1 and TRBJ2-1; TRBD1 matches 9 bases. There are 15 residues in the CDR3. V lost 5 bases and J lost 1; bases outside the gene matches: 6. Germline CDR1 is SQVTM and CDR2 is ANQGSEA. The CDR3 here is CSVLGQGFSYNEQFF. The CDR3 DNA sequence: TGCAGCGTTCTGGGACAGGGATTTTCCTACAATGAGCAGTTCTTC.

This rearrangement joins TRBV7-9 to TRBJ2-1; D possibly corresponds to TRBD2 (6 bases). The V and J ends lost 1 base and 7 bases respectively, with 11 bases between them. This CDR3 spans 14 amino acids. Germline CDR1 and CDR2: SEHNR and FQNEAQ (reference sequence). Here the CDR3 reads CASSLVGRGNEQFF. DNA of the CDR3: TGTGCCAGCAGCTTAGTGGGCCGGGGGAATGAGCAGTTCTTC.

V is TRBV12-2 and J is TRBJ2-1; TRBD1 is the table's D call, not checked against the DNA. TRBV12-2 is a documented pseudogene. This CDR3 has 14 amino acids. CDR3 in amino acids: CASRLRTGSNEQFF. CDR3 nucleotides: TGTGCAAGTCGCCTAAGGACAGGGTCTAATGAGCAGTTCTTC.

The chain's CDR3 is CASSSPGRNEQFF. As DNA, the CDR3 is TGTGCCAGCAGTTCGCCAGGGAGGAATGAGCAGTTCTTC. The rearrangement uses TRBV6-5 and TRBJ2-1; D might be TRBD2 (6 bases). Trimming pared 4 bases from V and 7 bases from J, leaving 11 bases between. This CDR3 has 13 residues. Germline values: CDR1 MNHEY, CDR2 SVGAGI.

The chain carries TRBV6-4 and TRBJ1-4; maybe TRBD1 (6 bases). V lost 6 bases, J lost 7 bases, and 18 bases lay in between. CDR3 length equals 15 residues. Germline assignment: CDR1 MRHNA and CDR2 SNTAGT. The CDR3 nucleotides read TGTGCCAGCAGGTCAAAGGGGGGGGACGGTGAAAAACTGTTTTTT. Its translation: CASRSKGGDGEKLFF.

As concerns this clone: The DNA is left out, because the CDR3 cannot be placed on it with certainty; the CDR3 is given as TCRdb lists it. The chain recombines TRBV27 with TRBJ2-3; no check of the table's D call, TRBD2, against the DNA was made. Germline CDR1 reads MNHEY; CDR2 reads SMNVEV (reference sequence). The CDR3 totals 15 residues, both ends included. The CDR3 region is CASSSSTSATDTQYF.

This chain uses TRBV13 with TRBJ2-4; D is possibly TRBD1 (5 bases). Germline V gives CDR1 PRHDT, CDR2 FYEKMQ (reference sequence). The CDR3 length is 14 residues. The V gene lost 8 bases and the J gene lost 5 bases, with 16 bases spanning the gap. The CDR3: CASGYQGIQNIQYF. CDR3 bases: TGTGCCAGCGGTTACCAGGGTATACAAAACATTCAGTACTTC.

This chain joins TRBV18 and TRBJ2-2; 9 bases line up with TRBD2. This CDR3 region has 18 residues. Trimming cost V 3 bases and J 5 bases; bases outside gene matches: 13. Germline assignment: CDR1 KGHSH and CDR2 LQKENI. The CDR3 loop reads CASSPWTSDAAATGELFF. CDR3 coding DNA: TGTGCCAGCTCACCCTGGACTAGCGACGCCGCCGCGACCGGGGAGCTGTTTTTT.

This clone has only a few counts. V gene TRBV29-1 combines with J gene TRBJ1-1; 8 bases are a match to TRBD1. The CDR3 consists of 13 residues. Germline CDR1 reads SQVTM; CDR2 reads ANQGSEA. The CDR3 here is CREDGTGNPEAFF. The CDR3 nucleotides are TGCAGAGAGGACGGGACAGGAAACCCTGAAGCTTTCTTT.

The CDR3 DNA follows: TGCGCCAGCAGCCAAGATCGGGGACAGGGGGCAGATACGCAGTATTTT. As protein: CASSQDRGQGADTQYF. The V call is TRBV4-3, the J call TRBJ2-3; 11 nucleotides align to TRBD1. Trimming cost V 0 bases and J 4 bases; bases outside gene matches: 3. CDR1 is LGHNA and CDR2 is YSLEER in the germline V gene. The CDR3 is 16 amino acids.

V and J are TRBV7-2 and TRBJ2-3, with 9 bases fitting TRBD2. Germline trimming cut 5 bases from V and 5 bases from J; bases unmatched to any gene: 11. Germline V gene sequence: CDR1 SGHTA, CDR2 FQGNSA. The CDR3 contains 16 residues. The CDR3 coding sequence is TGTGCCAGCAGCCCCCTGGGCGGGAGGGCCGGAGATACGCAGTATTTT. This codes for CASSPLGGRAGDTQYF.

CDR3 nucleotide sequence: TGTGCCAGCAGTTTATTATATCGACAAGTCTCTGGAAACACCATATATTTT. Protein product: CASSLLYRQVSGNTIYF. The gene calls are TRBV28 and TRBJ1-3; no clear D. V was pared by 1 base and J by 0 bases, with 13 bases between. The CDR3 length is 17 residues. Per germline, CDR1 MDHEN and CDR2 SYDVKM.